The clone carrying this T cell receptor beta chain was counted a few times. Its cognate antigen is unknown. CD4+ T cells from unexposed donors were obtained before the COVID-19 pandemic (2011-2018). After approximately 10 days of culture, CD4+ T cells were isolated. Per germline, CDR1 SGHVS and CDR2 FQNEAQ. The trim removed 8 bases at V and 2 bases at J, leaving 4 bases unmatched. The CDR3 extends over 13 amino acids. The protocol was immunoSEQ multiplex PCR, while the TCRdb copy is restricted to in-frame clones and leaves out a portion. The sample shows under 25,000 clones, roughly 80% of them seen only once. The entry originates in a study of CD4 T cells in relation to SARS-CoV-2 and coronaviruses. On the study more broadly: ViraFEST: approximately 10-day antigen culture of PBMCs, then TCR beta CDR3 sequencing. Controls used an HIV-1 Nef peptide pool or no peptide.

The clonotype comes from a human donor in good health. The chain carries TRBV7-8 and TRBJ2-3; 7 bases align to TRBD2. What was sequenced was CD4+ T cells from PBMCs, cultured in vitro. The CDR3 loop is CASGGLYTDTQYF. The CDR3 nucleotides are TGTGCCAGCGGGGGACTATACACAGATACGCAGTATTTT.